This T cell receptor (beta chain) derives from a study of blood T cells in healthy people across ages. Study results and limitations: Diversity figures based on one million T cells were deemed too low. Older individuals had lower TCR beta diversity per million T cells (the decline was roughly linear). The unknown donor CMV status may have confounded expanded clonotype changes.

Alongside a J-beta primer mix, a sample-barcoded 5' primer served in a second PCR lasting 7 to 11 cycles. Every cDNA was tagged by a template-switch adaptor with 12 random nucleotides. In TCRdb, the 5' RACE reads were re-called with MiXCR into one record per CDR3 protein. Here the sample spans over a million distinct CDR3 sequences, 40% to 55% being singletons. About this clonotype: Its target is unknown. The junction differs from germline at one of its ends, possibly a read error.

The TCR was taken from a woman aged 55-75 years in good health. What was sequenced was blood.

The CDR3 region is CASSYRGGETLYF. CDR3 sequence (DNA): TGTGCCAGCAGTTACAGGGGCGGAGAGACCCTGTACTTC. This rearrangement joins TRBV6-5 to TRBJ2-5; the D gene is possibly TRBD1 (5 bases). The CDR3 consists of 13 residues. Germline CDR1 and CDR2: MNHEY and SVGAGI.